Listed below are T cell receptor beta chains from one sample, sequenced in a study of monozygotic twins with inflammatory bowel disease. TCRdb reprocessed the 5' RACE reads and keeps a single row for each CDR3 protein, giving no DNA. The sample has around 410,000 distinct CDR3 sequences. The sequenced material came from blood. These receptors all come from a human donor with ulcerative colitis or Crohn's disease, or a healthy co-twin of an affected twin (not recorded which). CDR3s include the opening cysteine and the closing phenylalanine or tryptophan.

J | V | CDR3
TRBJ2-7 | TRBV20-1 | CSARDLSDEQYF
TRBJ1-1 | TRBV18 | CASSRSPNTEAFF
TRBJ1-2 | TRBV6-6 | CASRGTGEDGYTF
TRBJ1-2 | TRBV28 | CASTLGQGYGYTF
TRBJ2-2 | TRBV5-1 | CANEYRRGDGELFF
TRBJ1-5 | TRBV19 | CASAGGLSNQPQHF
TRBJ2-7 | TRBV19 | CASSIEASGIYEQYF
TRBJ2-1 | TRBV20-1 | CSASQRRGSYNEQFF
TRBJ1-2 | TRBV3-1 | CASSQDRQGGWYGYTF
TRBJ2-1 | TRBV19 | CASSPGTSGRASYNEQFF
TRBJ2-1 | TRBV28 | CASRNLDEQFF
TRBJ2-3 | TRBV5-4 | CASSPPADRGRPDTQYF
TRBJ2-1 | TRBV28 | CASSSPGGSGDNEQFF
TRBJ1-6 | TRBV20-1 | CSARGWDLSSYNSPLHF
TRBJ1-5 | TRBV7-9 | CASSPTGTPNQPQHF
TRBJ1-5 | TRBV12-3/TRBV12-4 | CASSLELGVQPQHF
TRBJ1-2 | TRBV12-3/TRBV12-4 | CASSFSGGYYGYTF
TRBJ2-3 | TRBV29-1 | CSVEYSTDTQYF
TRBJ2-1 | TRBV7-2 | CASSLSVGSSWNEQFF
TRBJ2-3 | TRBV20-1 | CSARDTSGRASRGYGTDTQYF
TRBJ2-2 | TRBV7-9 | CASSHGGPGTGELFF
TRBJ2-1 | TRBV3-1 | CASSLAGLNNEQFF
TRBJ2-3 | TRBV14 | CANSQVGSTDTQYF
TRBJ1-1 | TRBV15 | CATSVDRVNTEAFF
TRBJ2-1 | TRBV30 | CAGRGGLEQFF
TRBJ2-1 | TRBV24-1 | CATATSGSGNEQFF
TRBJ1-2 | TRBV20-1 | CSAETGEGYGYTF
TRBJ2-7 | TRBV4-1 | CASSQDPGGTYEQYF
TRBJ2-1 | TRBV7-9 | CASTGTETYNEQFF
TRBJ2-3 | TRBV2 | CASSEGNGDTQYF
TRBJ1-5 | TRBV6-5 | CASSSQPQFNQPQHF
TRBJ2-5 | TRBV10-3 | CATAPGTKETQYF
TRBJ2-1 | TRBV7-3 | CASSYGLSNEQFF
TRBJ2-2 | TRBV7-3 | CASSYPGSNTGELFF
TRBJ2-2 | TRBV20-1 | CSASLDKNTGELFF
TRBJ2-5 | TRBV20-1 | CSARDSEHIQETQYF
TRBJ2-1 | TRBV19 | CAVQLPYNEQFF
TRBJ2-3 | TRBV7-2 | CASSLTSGSGGDTQYF
TRBJ2-1 | TRBV20-1 | CSARDSGTRIDEQFF
TRBJ1-2 | TRBV30 | CAWSARDPYTF
TRBJ2-5 | TRBV10-3 | CAISGQGLQETQYF
TRBJ2-5 | TRBV27 | CASRDTGEKTQYF
TRBJ2-7 | TRBV20-1 | CSARETSGAYEQYF
TRBJ1-6 | TRBV3-1 | CASSQAQGPHSPLHF
TRBJ1-1 | TRBV12-5 | CASGTGVLNTEAFF
TRBJ2-1 | TRBV6-4 | CASRMTSGSSYNEQFF
TRBJ2-2 | TRBV5-4 | CASSLRETMNTGELFF
TRBJ2-7 | TRBV10-3 | CASQDSSYEQYF
TRBJ2-7 | TRBV5-1 | CASSLANEQYF
TRBJ1-5 | TRBV7-2 | CASSLEGRRNQPQHF
TRBJ2-5 | TRBV5-1 | CASSFPGGAVKETQYF
TRBJ2-7 | TRBV6-2/TRBV6-3 | CASSFRQVHYEQYF
TRBJ1-3 | TRBV7-2 | CASSFSGLDTIYF
TRBJ1-1 | TRBV7-2 | CASSRPQTGGSDEAFF
TRBJ1-3 | TRBV12-3/TRBV12-4 | CASRPGFSGNTIYF
TRBJ2-7 | TRBV20-1 | CSAQTGLAGDMNEQYF
TRBJ2-1 | TRBV18 | CASTGQGTYNEQFF
TRBJ1-6 | TRBV6-6 | CASSISSYNSPLHF
TRBJ1-5 | TRBV24-1 | CATSDGRLNQPQHF